This T cell receptor beta chain was identified during a study of cytomegalovirus exposure and HLA in healthy donors. Study-level results: V- and J-gene trimming in TCR beta was tied to a missense DCLRE1C variant by an analysis performed later. In a later analysis, HLA-associated TCR beta chains were more clonally expanded than equally common others.

The PCR employed 60 Vbeta primers together with 13 Jbeta primers. The table came from immunoSEQ multiplex PCR; TCRdb's copy has only in-frame clones and leaves some out. The data contain just over 150,000 clones, 80% of them seen just once; the ten biggest clones take up about 6.3%. Concerning this clone itself: Its specificity is unknown.

CDR1 and CDR2 (germline): SGDLS, YYNGEE. The length of the CDR3 is 13 residues. The ends lost 4 bases at V and 11 bases at J; junction bases unmatched: 6. Sequencing input: PBMCs. J is TRBJ1-6 and V is TRBV9, with 7 bases that match TRBD1. This TCR was recovered from a male donor in good health and CMV-seropositive. CDR3 nucleotides: TGTGCCAGCAGCCCCAAGCAGGGGGCACCCCTCCACTTT. Amino acid sequence: CASSPKQGAPLHF.